This T cell receptor (beta chain) was identified in a study of T cell responses to AZD1222 COVID-19 vaccine. Regarding the study as a whole: Per reports, nearly half of all spike-specific TCRs target regions that are unmutated in variants. Females made up more of the donors, who were largely white British, and clonal diversity may have come out too low. At baseline, just six AZD1222 recipients tested seropositive.

Germline-derived CDR1 and CDR2 are SGHRS and YFSETQ. Trimming pared 4 bases from V and 8 bases from J, leaving 12 bases between. The CDR3 is 12 amino acids. Comments on this clone: Its target is unknown.

Using immunoSEQ multiplex PCR, the repertoire was profiled, and TCRdb retains in-frame clones only, with some absent. This table has roughly 160,000 clones, around nine tenths appearing once. This TCR came from an adult in good health. The rearrangement uses TRBV5-1 and TRBJ1-1; no definite D call. Source: peripheral blood, taken on day 0 of AZD1222 vaccination. Here the CDR3 reads CASSPLGREAFF. The CDR3 DNA is TGCGCCAGCAGCCCATTGGGCCGGGAAGCTTTCTTT.